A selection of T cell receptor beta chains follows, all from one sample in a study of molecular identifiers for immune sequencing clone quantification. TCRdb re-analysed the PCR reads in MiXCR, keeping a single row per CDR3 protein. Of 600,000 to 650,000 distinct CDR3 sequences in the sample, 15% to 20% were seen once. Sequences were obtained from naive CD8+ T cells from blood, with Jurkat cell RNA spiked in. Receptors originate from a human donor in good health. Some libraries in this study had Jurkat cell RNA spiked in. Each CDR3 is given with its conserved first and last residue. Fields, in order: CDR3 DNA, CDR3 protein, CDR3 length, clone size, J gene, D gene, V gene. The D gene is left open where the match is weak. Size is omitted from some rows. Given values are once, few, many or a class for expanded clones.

CDR3nt: TGTGCCAGCAGCAGGACAGGGGGCCAGAACACTGAAGCTTTCTTT
CDR3aa: CASSRTGGQNTEAFF
len: 15
abundance: many
j_gene: TRBJ1-1
d_gene: TRBD1
v_gene: TRBV6-6

CDR3nt: TGTGCCAGTAGTATCCTGGGAGCTAACACAGATACGCAGTATTTT
CDR3aa: CASSILGANTDTQYF
len: 15
abundance: many
j_gene: TRBJ2-3
d_gene: .
v_gene: TRBV19

CDR3nt: TGCAGCGTTGCTTGGGTTTCGAACACCGGGGAGCTGTTTTTT
CDR3aa: CSVAWVSNTGELFF
len: 14
abundance: many
j_gene: TRBJ2-2
d_gene: .
v_gene: TRBV29-1

CDR3nt: TGTGCCGGCGTTAGGGATACGCAGTATTTT
CDR3aa: CAGVRDTQYF
len: 10
abundance: many
j_gene: TRBJ2-3
d_gene: .
v_gene: TRBV2

CDR3nt: TGTGCCAGCAGAACCCGTGGGATGGGCTACGAGCAGTACTTC
CDR3aa: CASRTRGMGYEQYF
len: 14
abundance: many
j_gene: TRBJ2-7
d_gene: .
v_gene: TRBV28

CDR3nt: TGTGCCAGCAGTTCTTTACTAGCAGGAAACATTCAGTACTTC
CDR3aa: CASSSLLAGNIQYF
len: 14
abundance: many
j_gene: TRBJ2-4
d_gene: .
v_gene: TRBV27

CDR3nt: TGTGCCAGCAGCTTAGGCCCAGCGGGAGGGCCTTTGGTTACAGATACGCAGTATTTT
CDR3aa: CASSLGPAGGPLVTDTQYF
len: 19
abundance: many
j_gene: TRBJ2-3
d_gene: TRBD2
v_gene: TRBV7-9

CDR3nt: TGCGCCAGCAGCCAAGACGGTCGAACGGCCTATGGCTACACCTTC
CDR3aa: CASSQDGRTAYGYTF
len: 15
abundance: many
j_gene: TRBJ1-2
d_gene: .
v_gene: TRBV4-1

CDR3nt: TGTGCCAGCAGCCAACCGATGACACAAGGGGTTGATCAGCCCCAGCATTTT
CDR3aa: CASSQPMTQGVDQPQHF
len: 17
abundance: .
j_gene: TRBJ1-5
d_gene: .
v_gene: TRBV4-2

CDR3nt: TGTGCCAGCAGCTTGGGGACAGGGGCAGGGATTGACACTGAAGCTTTCTTT
CDR3aa: CASSLGTGAGIDTEAFF
len: 17
abundance: many
j_gene: TRBJ1-1
d_gene: TRBD1
v_gene: TRBV5-6

CDR3nt: TGTGCCAGCAGTGATCCGGACGTCGTCACCGGGGAGCTGTTTTTT
CDR3aa: CASSDPDVVTGELFF
len: 15
abundance: many
j_gene: TRBJ2-2
d_gene: .
v_gene: TRBV2

CDR3nt: TGTGCCAGCAGCCGGGACTTTTACGAGCAGCACTTC
CDR3aa: CASSRDFYEQHF
len: 12
abundance: .
j_gene: TRBJ2-7
d_gene: .
v_gene: TRBV6-5

CDR3nt: TGCGCCAGCAGCCAAGCCGGGACAGGGGGCTCGTACGAGCAGTACTTC
CDR3aa: CASSQAGTGGSYEQYF
len: 16
abundance: many
j_gene: TRBJ2-7
d_gene: TRBD1
v_gene: TRBV4-3

CDR3nt: TGTGCCAGCAGTCCGGGACTAGCGGGATGGTCAAACACCGGGGAGCTGTTTTTT
CDR3aa: CASSPGLAGWSNTGELFF
len: 18
abundance: .
j_gene: TRBJ2-2
d_gene: TRBD2
v_gene: TRBV27

CDR3nt: TGTGCCAGCAGCTTAGTGGCAGGAAACTCTGGAAACACCATATATTTT
CDR3aa: CASSLVAGNSGNTIYF
len: 16
abundance: many
j_gene: TRBJ1-3
d_gene: .
v_gene: TRBV7-9

CDR3nt: TGTGCCAGCAGGGAGGACAGCCTGAACACTGAAGCTTTCTTT
CDR3aa: CASREDSLNTEAFF
len: 14
abundance: many
j_gene: TRBJ1-1
d_gene: .
v_gene: TRBV2

CDR3nt: TGTGCCAGCAGCTTGGCGAGAACAGGGGCGATGACTGAAGCTTTCTTT
CDR3aa: CASSLARTGAMTEAFF
len: 16
abundance: .
j_gene: TRBJ1-1
d_gene: TRBD1
v_gene: TRBV5-4

CDR3nt: TGTGCCAGCAGCCAGGGTTTCGGTCAGCCCCAGCATTTT
CDR3aa: CASSQGFGQPQHF
len: 13
abundance: many
j_gene: TRBJ1-5
d_gene: .
v_gene: TRBV6-2/TRBV6-3

CDR3nt: TGTGCCAGCAGCCCCGGGACTAGCGGGGCCAAAGAGACCCAGTACTTC
CDR3aa: CASSPGTSGAKETQYF
len: 16
abundance: many
j_gene: TRBJ2-5
d_gene: TRBD2
v_gene: TRBV4-2

CDR3nt: TGTGCCAGCAGCCAAGGGGGAGGACTAGCTGAGACCCAGTACTTC
CDR3aa: CASSQGGGLAETQYF
len: 15
abundance: few
j_gene: TRBJ2-5
d_gene: TRBD2
v_gene: TRBV3-1

CDR3nt: TGTGCCTGGAGTGTATTCTGGGACAGGGGTCCCTACGAGCAGTACTTC
CDR3aa: CAWSVFWDRGPYEQYF
len: 16
abundance: many
j_gene: TRBJ2-7
d_gene: TRBD1
v_gene: TRBV30

CDR3nt: TGTGCCAGCAGTTTTTTTGGGGCGGATGAAAAACTGTTTTTT
CDR3aa: CASSFFGADEKLFF
len: 14
abundance: few
j_gene: TRBJ1-4
d_gene: .
v_gene: TRBV11-2

CDR3nt: TGTGCCAGCAGTAGCGAGGGCGGGCAGCCCCAGCATTTT
CDR3aa: CASSSEGGQPQHF
len: 13
abundance: few
j_gene: TRBJ1-5
d_gene: .
v_gene: TRBV9

CDR3nt: TGTGCCAGCAGCCATTCGGGGGCCAGGGGGCTGTACAATGAGCAGTTCTTC
CDR3aa: CASSHSGARGLYNEQFF
len: 17
abundance: .
j_gene: TRBJ2-1
d_gene: TRBD1
v_gene: TRBV3-1

CDR3nt: TGCGCCAGCAGCTTGGGGGGGCGGCAATACGAGCAGTACTTC
CDR3aa: CASSLGGRQYEQYF
len: 14
abundance: many
j_gene: TRBJ2-7
d_gene: .
v_gene: TRBV5-1

CDR3nt: TGTGCCAGCAGCTCCTCCCGGGACTACGAGCAGTACTTC
CDR3aa: CASSSSRDYEQYF
len: 13
abundance: .
j_gene: TRBJ2-7
d_gene: .
v_gene: TRBV7-9

CDR3nt: TGTGCCAGCAGTTACTCCCAACTCATAGCGGGAGAGTTCGTAGATGAGCAGTTCTTC
CDR3aa: CASSYSQLIAGEFVDEQFF
len: 19
abundance: .
j_gene: TRBJ2-1
d_gene: TRBD2
v_gene: TRBV6-2/TRBV6-3

CDR3nt: TGTGCCAGCAGTTTATCCCAGGACGGGATGACCTACGAGCGGTACTTC
CDR3aa: CASSLSQDGMTYERYF
len: 16
abundance: .
j_gene: TRBJ2-7
d_gene: .
v_gene: TRBV27

CDR3nt: TGTGCCAGCAGCGTAGCCGGGAACTCCTACGAGCAGTACTTC
CDR3aa: CASSVAGNSYEQYF
len: 14
abundance: many
j_gene: TRBJ2-7
d_gene: .
v_gene: TRBV6-5

CDR3nt: TGTGCCAGCAGTACCATCAGCTCTGGGGCCAACGTCCTGACTTTC
CDR3aa: CASSTISSGANVLTF
len: 15
abundance: many
j_gene: TRBJ2-6
d_gene: .
v_gene: TRBV27

CDR3nt: TGCGCCAGCAGCCAAGAAACGGGACAGTCAGGGGAAGCTTTCTTT
CDR3aa: CASSQETGQSGEAFF
len: 15
abundance: many
j_gene: TRBJ1-1
d_gene: TRBD1
v_gene: TRBV4-3

CDR3nt: TGTGCCAGCAGCTTAGTTGAGGGTGACACTGAAGCTTTCTTT
CDR3aa: CASSLVEGDTEAFF
len: 14
abundance: many
j_gene: TRBJ1-1
d_gene: .
v_gene: TRBV7-6

CDR3nt: TGTGCCAGCAGCATGACTAGCGGGAGCTACGAGCAGTACTTC
CDR3aa: CASSMTSGSYEQYF
len: 14
abundance: many
j_gene: TRBJ2-7
d_gene: TRBD2
v_gene: TRBV19

CDR3nt: TGTGCCAGCAGCTCCGACAGGGGGCATCAGCCCCAGCATTTT
CDR3aa: CASSSDRGHQPQHF
len: 14
abundance: few
j_gene: TRBJ1-5
d_gene: TRBD1
v_gene: TRBV27

CDR3nt: TGTGCCAGCAGTAGTTACAAAAATCAGCCCCAGCATTTT
CDR3aa: CASSSYKNQPQHF
len: 13
abundance: many
j_gene: TRBJ1-5
d_gene: .
v_gene: TRBV2

CDR3nt: TGTGCCACCACCTGGAGCGGGACTTCGAATGAGCAGTTCTTC
CDR3aa: CATTWSGTSNEQFF
len: 14
abundance: few
j_gene: TRBJ2-1
d_gene: TRBD2
v_gene: TRBV27

CDR3nt: TGTGCCAGCACCACGGGACAGAACTACAATGAGCAGTTCTTC
CDR3aa: CASTTGQNYNEQFF
len: 14
abundance: many
j_gene: TRBJ2-1
d_gene: TRBD1
v_gene: TRBV12-3/TRBV12-4

CDR3nt: TGCGCCAGCAGCCAACTCCAGTGGGACAGGGAAAATGAGCAGTTCTTC
CDR3aa: CASSQLQWDRENEQFF
len: 16
abundance: .
j_gene: TRBJ2-1
d_gene: TRBD1
v_gene: TRBV4-1

CDR3nt: TGCGCCAGCAGCCAAGATCGGTTTGGGATCTTGAACACTGAAGCTTTCTTT
CDR3aa: CASSQDRFGILNTEAFF
len: 17
abundance: many
j_gene: TRBJ1-1
d_gene: .
v_gene: TRBV4-3

CDR3nt: TGTGCCAGCAGCGGCCGGGACAGGGGAGGAACTGAAGCTTTCTTT
CDR3aa: CASSGRDRGGTEAFF
len: 15
abundance: many
j_gene: TRBJ1-1
d_gene: TRBD1
v_gene: TRBV9

CDR3nt: TGTGCCAGCAGGCCTCAGGGGGTGACGGGTGAGCAGTTCTTC
CDR3aa: CASRPQGVTGEQFF
len: 14
abundance: many
j_gene: TRBJ2-1
d_gene: TRBD1
v_gene: TRBV6-5

CDR3nt: TGCGCCAGCAGCTTTTACAGCACGAACACCGGGGAGCTGTTTTTT
CDR3aa: CASSFYSTNTGELFF
len: 15
abundance: few
j_gene: TRBJ2-2
d_gene: .
v_gene: TRBV5-1

CDR3nt: TGTGCCAGCAGTTCAAGGCAGGGGATCAACTATGGCTACACCTTC
CDR3aa: CASSSRQGINYGYTF
len: 15
abundance: .
j_gene: TRBJ1-2
d_gene: .
v_gene: TRBV6-5

CDR3nt: TGTGCCAGCAGTTTCGGTAGCGGGGGATATAGCACAGATACGCAGTATTTT
CDR3aa: CASSFGSGGYSTDTQYF
len: 17
abundance: few
j_gene: TRBJ2-3
d_gene: TRBD2
v_gene: TRBV27

CDR3nt: TGTGCCAGTAGTAAGGACAGGAGTTATGGCTACACCTTC
CDR3aa: CASSKDRSYGYTF
len: 13
abundance: many
j_gene: TRBJ1-2
d_gene: TRBD1
v_gene: TRBV19

CDR3nt: TGTGCCAGCAGCTCGCTCGGGGGCACCGAGACCCAGTACTTC
CDR3aa: CASSSLGGTETQYF
len: 14
abundance: many
j_gene: TRBJ2-5
d_gene: .
v_gene: TRBV13

CDR3nt: TGCAGTGCTCTTCCCCCTCTAGCGGGGGTATACAATGAGCAGTTCTTC
CDR3aa: CSALPPLAGVYNEQFF
len: 16
abundance: many
j_gene: TRBJ2-1
d_gene: TRBD2
v_gene: TRBV20-1

CDR3nt: TGTGCCAGCAGTTGGTCTAAACCGGCGGGAGTTATTAAGAAGTTCTTC
CDR3aa: CASSWSKPAGVIKKFF
len: 16
abundance: .
j_gene: TRBJ2-1
d_gene: TRBD2
v_gene: TRBV6-6

CDR3nt: TGTGCCAGCAGGACTAGCGGGGGATATCAAGAGACCCAGTACTTC
CDR3aa: CASRTSGGYQETQYF
len: 15
abundance: many
j_gene: TRBJ2-5
d_gene: TRBD2
v_gene: TRBV6-2/TRBV6-3

CDR3nt: TGTGCCAGCAGCGCCGCTAGCGGGAGGGCCCGGGAGACCCAGTACTTC
CDR3aa: CASSAASGRARETQYF
len: 16
abundance: few
j_gene: TRBJ2-5
d_gene: TRBD2
v_gene: TRBV5-4

CDR3nt: TGTGCCAGCAGCGTAGTTCGAGCGGTCCTGGACTACGGTGAGCAGTTCTTC
CDR3aa: CASSVVRAVLDYGEQFF
len: 17
abundance: many
j_gene: TRBJ2-1
d_gene: .
v_gene: TRBV9

CDR3nt: TGTGCCAGCAGATCCATGGACACTGAAGCTTTCTTT
CDR3aa: CASRSMDTEAFF
len: 12
abundance: many
j_gene: TRBJ1-1
d_gene: .
v_gene: TRBV28

CDR3nt: TGCGCCACCCCAATGGACGGGCCCTACAATGAGCAGTTCTTC
CDR3aa: CATPMDGPYNEQFF
len: 14
abundance: many
j_gene: TRBJ2-1
d_gene: .
v_gene: TRBV10-1

CDR3nt: TGTGCCAGCAGCGGCCGGGGCGCTAACTCTGGGGCCAACGTCCTGACTTTC
CDR3aa: CASSGRGANSGANVLTF
len: 17
abundance: .
j_gene: TRBJ2-6
d_gene: .
v_gene: TRBV9